Included here is one T cell receptor (beta chain) sequence, with context. Antigen: not known. The ends were cut back, 4 bases at V and 0 bases at J, with 8 bases in the middle. Per the germline V gene, CDR1 is SGHRS and CDR2 is YFSETQ. The CDR3 totals 15 residues. These data belong to a study of cytomegalovirus exposure and HLA in healthy donors. This PCR relied on a set of 60 Vbeta primers and 13 Jbeta primers. The protocol was immunoSEQ multiplex PCR, while the TCRdb copy is restricted to in-frame clones and leaves out a portion. The repertoire holds 150,000 to 200,000 clones, with 70% to 85% as singletons. Study results and limitations: Presence/absence analyses took donor sequencing depth as roughly uniform.

The material sequenced was PBMCs. The clonotype was recovered from a man aged 25 to 40 in good health and CMV-seropositive. V is TRBV5-1 and J is TRBJ1-6; D is unclear. CDR3 DNA: TGCGCCAGCAGCCCGGGGAGCTCCTATAATTCACCCCTCCACTTT. Residues: CASSPGSSYNSPLHF.